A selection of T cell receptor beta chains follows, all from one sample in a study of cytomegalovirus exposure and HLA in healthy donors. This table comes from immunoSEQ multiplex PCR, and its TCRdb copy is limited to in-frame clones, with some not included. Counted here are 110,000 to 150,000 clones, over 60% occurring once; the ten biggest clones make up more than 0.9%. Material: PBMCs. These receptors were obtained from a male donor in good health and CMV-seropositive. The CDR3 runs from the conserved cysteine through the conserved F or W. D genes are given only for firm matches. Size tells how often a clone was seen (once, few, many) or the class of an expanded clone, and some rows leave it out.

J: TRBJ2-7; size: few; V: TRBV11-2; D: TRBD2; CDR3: CASSLGGTTSYEQYF; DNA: TGTGCCAGCAGCTTAGGTGGGACTACATCCTACGAGCAGTACTTC
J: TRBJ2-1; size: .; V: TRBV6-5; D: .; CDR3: CASSSSSVAYNEQFF; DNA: TGTGCCAGCAGTTCCTCTAGCGTGGCCTACAATGAGCAGTTCTTC
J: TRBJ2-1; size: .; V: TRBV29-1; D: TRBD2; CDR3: CSDRLAGVSEQFF; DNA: TGCAGCGACCGACTAGCGGGAGTTAGTGAGCAGTTCTTC
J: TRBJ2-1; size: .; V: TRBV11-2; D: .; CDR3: CASSLSPLVYEQFF; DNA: TGTGCCAGCAGCTTATCCCCCCTAGTATATGAGCAGTTCTTC
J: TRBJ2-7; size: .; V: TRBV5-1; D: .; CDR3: CASSSSEAYEQYF; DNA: TGCGCCAGCAGCTCTAGCGAGGCCTACGAGCAGTACTTC
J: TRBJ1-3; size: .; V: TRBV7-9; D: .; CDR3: CASSPPIAGNTIYF; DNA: TGTGCCAGCAGCCCCCCCATTGCTGGAAACACCATATATTTT
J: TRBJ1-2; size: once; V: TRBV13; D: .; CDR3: CASSLSGDWSYGYTF; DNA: TGTGCCAGCAGCTTATCAGGGGATTGGAGCTATGGCTACACCTTC
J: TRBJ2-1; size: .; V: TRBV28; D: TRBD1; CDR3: CASREEGQGYNEQFF; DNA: TGTGCCAGCAGGGAGGAGGGACAGGGGTACAATGAGCAGTTCTTC
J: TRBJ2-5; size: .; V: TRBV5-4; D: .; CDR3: CASSGGGASGETQYF; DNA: TGTGCCAGCAGCGGTGGGGGGGCCTCAGGAGAGACCCAGTACTTC
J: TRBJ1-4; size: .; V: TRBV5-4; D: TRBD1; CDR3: CASSSTTGNEKLFF; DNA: TGTGCCAGCAGCTCGACGACAGGGAATGAAAAACTGTTTTTT
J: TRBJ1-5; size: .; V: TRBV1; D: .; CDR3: CTSSQDNGDSNQPQHF; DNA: TGCACCAGCAGCCAAGATAACGGTGATAGCAATCAGCCCCAGCATTTT
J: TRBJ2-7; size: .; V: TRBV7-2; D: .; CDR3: CASTLSRGTYEQYF; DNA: TGTGCCAGCACCCTCTCGCGAGGAACCTACGAGCAGTACTTC
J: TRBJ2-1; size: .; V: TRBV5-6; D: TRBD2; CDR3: CASSLRAGGYNEQFF; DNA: TGTGCCAGCAGCTTGAGAGCGGGAGGGTACAATGAGCAGTTCTTC
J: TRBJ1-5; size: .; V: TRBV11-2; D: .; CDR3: CASSPTQMDQPQHF; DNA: TGTGCCAGCAGTCCGACTCAGATGGATCAGCCCCAGCATTTT
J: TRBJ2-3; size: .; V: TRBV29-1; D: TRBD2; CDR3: CSALGVAGRHTDTQYF; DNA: TGCAGCGCCTTGGGAGTAGCGGGGCGACACACAGATACGCAGTATTTT
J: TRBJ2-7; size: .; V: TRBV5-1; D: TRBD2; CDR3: CASSLRTSGSHEQYF; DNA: TGCGCCAGCAGCTTAAGGACTAGCGGGAGCCACGAGCAGTACTTC
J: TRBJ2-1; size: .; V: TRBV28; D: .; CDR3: CASSMDSAGVYNEQFF; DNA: TGTGCCAGCAGCATGGACTCCGCCGGGGTCTACAATGAGCAGTTCTTC
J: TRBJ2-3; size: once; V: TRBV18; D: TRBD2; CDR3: CASSPFGGGALRTDTQYF; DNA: TGTGCCAGCTCACCATTTGGCGGGGGGGCCCTGAGAACAGATACGCAGTATTTT
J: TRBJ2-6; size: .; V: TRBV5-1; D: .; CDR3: CASSQTPQGANVLTF; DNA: TGCGCCAGCAGCCAAACCCCACAGGGGGCCAACGTCCTGACTTTC
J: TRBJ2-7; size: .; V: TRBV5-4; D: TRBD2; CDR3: CASSDRGGSSYEQYF; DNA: TGTGCCAGCAGCGATCGGGGGGGGAGCTCCTACGAGCAGTACTTC
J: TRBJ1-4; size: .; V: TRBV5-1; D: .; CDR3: CASSLGADPTNEKLFF; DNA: TGCGCCAGCAGCTTGGGGGCAGACCCAACTAATGAAAAACTGTTTTTT
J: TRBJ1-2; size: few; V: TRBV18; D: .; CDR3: CASSHRDHYGYTF; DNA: TGTGCCAGCTCCCACAGGGACCATTATGGCTACACCTTC
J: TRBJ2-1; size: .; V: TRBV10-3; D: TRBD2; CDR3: CAISAGLDLYNEQFF; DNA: TGTGCCATCAGTGCGGGACTAGATTTATACAATGAGCAGTTCTTC
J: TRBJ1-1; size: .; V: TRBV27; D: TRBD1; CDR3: CASSWDRRSTEAFF; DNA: TGTGCCAGCAGTTGGGACAGGAGGAGCACTGAAGCTTTCTTT
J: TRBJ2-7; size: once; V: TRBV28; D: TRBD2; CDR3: CASRQISGPTYEQYF; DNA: TGTGCCAGCAGACAAATTAGCGGGCCAACCTACGAGCAGTACTTC
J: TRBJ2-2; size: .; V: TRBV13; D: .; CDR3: CASSSTGVTGELFF; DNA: TGTGCCAGCAGCTCTACGGGAGTTACCGGGGAGCTGTTTTTT